This T cell receptor beta chain was identified in a study of vaccination effects on CD4 cells after COVID-19. A single count supports this clone. The antigen remains undetermined. Points from the study as a whole: There was only 1 of 255 vaccine-induced clones in healthy vaccinees that cross-reacted with common cold coronaviruses.

Antigen-specific CD4+ T cell clonotypes were called by their expansion after viral peptide-pool culture in ViraFEST. Researchers isolated CD4+ T cells once about 11 days of culture had elapsed. Vaccine administered to participants consisted of two doses of either BNT162b2 or mRNA-1273. Half the medium was replaced with IL-2 medium on days 3 and 7. Measured with immunoSEQ multiplex PCR; TCRdb has only the in-frame clones, and not every one. The data show some 30,000 clones, 65% to 90% seen once. After removal of 2 bases from V and 2 bases from J, the junction contained 1 base not matched to a gene. CDR3 size: 14 residues. Germline V gives CDR1 SGHRS, CDR2 YFSETQ.

This receptor was taken from a human donor who received a COVID-19 vaccine. Some clones in this sample may be carry-over from other donors' samples. The sample was CD4+ T cells from PBMCs cultured with SARS-CoV-2 spike peptides, taken after COVID-19 vaccination. The chain carries TRBV5-1 and TRBJ1-3; 7 positions match TRBD1. Written as DNA, the CDR3 is TGCGCCAGCAGCTTCCAGGGGGCTGGAAACACCATATATTTT. Its protein is CASSFQGAGNTIYF.